This TCR beta chain is drawn from a study of blood T cell repertoires in COVID-19. The wider study: COVID-19 samples collected from the United States, Italy and Spain covered acute and convalescent phases. PBMCs, B-cell-depleted T cells, or T cells were the source of the cDNA or gDNA that made up the material.

Germline trimming cut 3 bases from V and 7 bases from J; bases unmatched to any gene: 8. Germline lookup yields CDR1 SEHNR and CDR2 FQNEAQ (reference sequence). The CDR3 has 15 amino acids. Per the study methods: From reference gene primer amplification, estimates of nucleated cell counts were derived. Produced via immunoSEQ multiplex PCR; TCRdb's table is partial and in-frame only. The V and J calls and clone size come from that table; D and trimming were worked out from the DNA. The table has 240,000 or so clones, more than 70% seen once. The source of this sequence is a woman aged 40 to 50 who had recovered from COVID-19. The J gene is TRBJ2-1, the V gene TRBV7-9, with 8 nucleotides matching TRBD2. The sample comprised peripheral blood. CDR3 sequence reads: CASSFLAGGANEQFF. The CDR3 nucleotides read TGTGCCAGCAGCTTCTTGGCGGGAGGTGCGAATGAGCAGTTCTTC.